The rows below give T cell receptor beta chains drawn from one sample of a study of CD8+ T cells in alopecia areata. Repertoires were generated with immunoSEQ multiplex PCR, while TCRdb's copy carries only in-frame clones and drops some. The table includes about 42,000 clones, just over 65% detected once. The sample was CD8+ T cells sorted from blood, taken at week 4, from a patient treated with tofacitinib. These receptors all come from a human donor with alopecia areata. CDR3s include the opening cysteine and the closing phenylalanine or tryptophan. The D gene is left open where the match is weak. Some rows mark clone size as missing; the rest say once, few, many or name a class of expanded clone.

15	TRBJ2-3	NA	TRBV15	once	CATSLSRGATDTQYF	TGTGCCACCAGCCTGAGTAGGGGGGCAACAGATACGCAGTATTTT
12	TRBJ1-1	TRBD1	TRBV30	NA	CAAQGYGTEAFF	TGTGCCGCACAGGGGTATGGGACTGAAGCTTTCTTT
17	TRBJ2-3	TRBD2	TRBV4-2	few	CASSDFPGTTSTDTQYF	TGTGCCAGCAGCGACTTCCCCGGGACTACCAGCACAGATACGCAGTATTTT
12	TRBJ1-2	NA	TRBV5-6	once	CASSPQGSGYTF	TGTGCCAGCAGCCCTCAGGGTAGTGGCTACACCTTC
16	TRBJ2-2	NA	TRBV6-1	NA	CASSEVAKGYTGELFF	TGTGCCAGCAGTGAAGTGGCCAAAGGCTACACCGGGGAGCTGTTTTTT
16	TRBJ1-4	NA	TRBV5-6	NA	CASSLGRKLANEKLFF	TGTGCCAGCAGCTTGGGCCGGAAGTTAGCTAATGAAAAACTGTTTTTT
13	TRBJ2-2	NA	TRBV29-1	NA	CSVVGPVSGELFF	TGCAGCGTTGTTGGACCCGTATCCGGGGAGCTGTTTTTT
12	TRBJ1-5	NA	TRBV27	few	CASSTGNQPQHF	TGTGCCAGCAGTACAGGAAATCAGCCCCAGCATTTT
15	TRBJ2-1	NA	TRBV27	NA	CASSLSSYSYNEQFF	TGTGCCAGCAGTTTATCGAGTTACTCCTACAATGAGCAGTTCTTC
16	TRBJ2-1	NA	TRBV7-3	NA	CASSREARLSYNEQFF	TGTGCCAGCAGCCGAGAGGCGAGGTTGTCCTACAATGAGCAGTTCTTC
14	TRBJ2-7	NA	TRBV7-2	NA	CASSLVTGPYEQYF	TGTGCCAGCAGCTTAGTAACAGGGCCCTACGAGCAGTACTTC
12	TRBJ2-3	TRBD2	TRBV29-1	NA	CSVPGGADTQYF	TGCAGCGTCCCGGGGGGGGCAGATACGCAGTATTTT
13	TRBJ1-6	NA	TRBV30	NA	CAWDRQYNSPLHF	TGTGCCTGGGATAGACAGTATAATTCACCCCTCCACTTT
13	TRBJ1-1	TRBD1	TRBV29-1	few	CSVEVLDRTEAFF	TGCAGCGTTGAAGTCCTGGACAGGACTGAAGCTTTCTTT
13	TRBJ2-7	TRBD2	TRBV7-2	NA	CASSSLPSAGLGF	TGTGCCAGCAGCTCCCTCCCCTCAGCGGGGCTTGGATTC
11	TRBJ2-2	NA	TRBV29-1	NA	CSARSEGELFF	TGCAGCGCTCGTTCAGAAGGGGAGCTGTTTTTT
12	TRBJ2-1	NA	TRBV19	few	CASSVQGIEQFF	TGTGCCAGTAGTGTACAGGGTATCGAGCAGTTCTTC
13	TRBJ2-7	NA	TRBV29-1	NA	CSVDTPSSYEQYF	TGCAGCGTTGACACACCGAGCTCCTACGAGCAGTACTTC
14	TRBJ2-1	TRBD2	TRBV19	once	CASSVRDYNNEQFF	TGTGCCAGTAGTGTCCGGGACTACAACAATGAGCAGTTCTTC
13	TRBJ2-1	TRBD1	TRBV30	once	CAWSGGQNNEQFF	TGTGCCTGGAGTGGGGGACAGAACAATGAGCAGTTCTTC
13	TRBJ2-7	NA	TRBV30	few	CAWSVSGSYEQYF	TGTGCCTGGAGTGTATCAGGGTCCTACGAGCAGTACTTC
13	TRBJ2-6	NA	TRBV29-1	few	CSVAGTGANVLTF	TGCAGCGTCGCAGGTACCGGGGCCAACGTCCTGACTTTC
15	TRBJ1-6	TRBD1	TRBV25-1	NA	CASSDVGQKNSPLHF	TGTGCCAGCAGTGACGTGGGACAGAAAAATTCACCCCTCCACTTT
14	TRBJ1-2	TRBD1	TRBV30	NA	CAWSGTGENYGYTF	TGTGCCTGGAGTGGGACAGGGGAGAACTATGGCTACACCTTC
13	TRBJ2-4	NA	TRBV29-1	NA	CSVDSVSQNIQYF	TGCAGCGTTGACTCTGTCAGCCAAAACATTCAGTACTTC
15	TRBJ2-7	NA	TRBV7-8	few	CASSRSGVTAHEQYF	TGTGCCAGCAGTAGATCCGGGGTGACCGCTCACGAGCAGTACTTC
14	TRBJ2-5	NA	TRBV29-1	few	CSVEGFGLQETQYF	TGCAGCGTTGAAGGGTTTGGCCTTCAAGAGACCCAGTACTTC
12	TRBJ2-7	NA	TRBV13	NA	CASSLGNSEQYF	TGTGCCAGCAGCTTAGGCAATAGCGAGCAGTACTTC
14	TRBJ1-6	NA	TRBV30	once	CAWSEGIGNSPLHF	TGTGCCTGGAGTGAAGGGATCGGAAATTCACCCCTCCACTTT
16	TRBJ2-1	NA	TRBV4-3	NA	CASSQEWKGRLVEQFF	TGCGCCAGCAGCCAAGAGTGGAAAGGCAGGTTGGTTGAGCAGTTCTTC
13	TRBJ1-5	NA	TRBV2	NA	CASSDGGNQPQHF	TGTGCCAGCAGTGACGGGGGGAATCAGCCCCAGCATTTT
15	TRBJ2-1	TRBD1	TRBV13	once	CASSLTGVGKNEQFF	TGTGCCAGCAGCTTAACAGGGGTGGGTAAGAATGAGCAGTTCTTC
14	TRBJ1-4	NA	TRBV30	NA	CAWNSGQGREKLFF	TGTGCCTGGAATTCGGGCCAAGGGAGGGAAAAACTGTTTTTT
14	TRBJ1-1	TRBD1	TRBV7-8	NA	CASSSGTGYTEAFF	TGTGCCAGCAGCTCCGGGACAGGGTACACTGAAGCTTTCTTT
15	TRBJ2-7	NA	TRBV29-1	few	CSVEEAGFSSYEQYF	TGCAGCGTTGAAGAGGCGGGGTTTTCTTCCTACGAGCAGTACTTC